These 20 T cell receptor beta chains were all obtained from the same sample, sequenced in a study of cytomegalovirus exposure and HLA in healthy donors. PCR primers comprised 60 Vbeta and 13 Jbeta primers. Using immunoSEQ multiplex PCR, the repertoire was profiled, and TCRdb retains in-frame clones only, with some absent. Of 200,000 to 250,000 clones in the sample, 70% to 80% were seen once. Specimen: PBMCs. The origin of the receptors is a woman aged 55-75 years in good health and CMV-seropositive.

This chain connects TRBV5-1 to TRBJ2-2; TRBD1 matches 7 bases. The V segment lost 6 bases and the J segment 4 bases; nucleotides outside the gene matches: 6. Germline V gives CDR1 SGHRS, CDR2 YFSETQ. This CDR3 has 14 amino acids. The DNA for the CDR3 is TGCGCCAGCATTTCGACAGGGTCCACCGGGGAGCTGTTTTTT. Translation: CASISTGSTGELFF. The full variable domain, its missing parts supplied by reference TRBV5-1 and TRBJ2-2, is KAGVTQTPRYLIKTRGQQVTLSCSPISGHRSVSWYQQTPGQGLQFLFEYFSETQRNKGNFPGRFSGRQFSNSRSEMNVSTLELGDSALYLCASISTGSTGELFFGEGSRLTVL.

The chain has TRBV27 and TRBJ2-1; 9 bases map to TRBD2. V lost 5 bases, J lost 8 bases, and 10 bases stayed unmatched. The CDR3 spans 15 residues. Per the germline V gene, CDR1 is MNHEY and CDR2 is SMNVEV (reference sequence). In DNA, the CDR3 is TGTGCCAGCAGTCAAAGGGGACTAGCTCCCCATGAGCAGTTCTTC. Protein: CASSQRGLAPHEQFF.

Written as DNA, the CDR3 is TGTGCCAGCGGAGAAAGTGTCACAGATACGCAGTATTTT. This encodes CASGESVTDTQYF. V and J are TRBV6-1 and TRBJ2-3; D not resolved. The germline V and J ends were trimmed by 8 bases and 2 bases, with 11 bases remaining between them. This CDR3 is 13 amino acids long. Per the germline V gene, CDR1 is MNHNS and CDR2 is SASEGT.

The gene calls are TRBV2 and TRBJ1-5; TRBD1 is a possible D gene (6 bases). The germline V and J ends were trimmed by 10 bases and 2 bases, with 12 bases remaining between them. CDR1 is SNHLY, CDR2 FYNNEI, per germline. The CDR3 runs to 13 residues. CDR3 amino acids: CATARQGNQPQHF. The CDR3 coding sequence is TGTGCCACGGCCCGACAGGGCAATCAGCCCCAGCATTTT.

Concerning this clone itself: Different DNA sequences within this sample yield the same CDR3. This chain joins TRBV5-1 and TRBJ2-5; maybe TRBD2 (5 bases). The germline V gene encodes CDR1 SGHRS and CDR2 YFSETQ. Trimming removed 2 bases from V and 3 bases from J, with 11 bases in between. The CDR3 length is 14 residues. The DNA of the CDR3 is TGCGCCAGCAGCTTAGGTCAAGCGGAAGAGACCCAGTACTTC. This translates into CASSLGQAEETQYF. Filled out from reference TRBV5-1 and TRBJ2-5, the complete variable domain reads KAGVTQTPRYLIKTRGQQVTLSCSPISGHRSVSWYQQTPGQGLQFLFEYFSETQRNKGNFPGRFSGRQFSNSRSEMNVSTLELGDSALYLCASSLGQAEETQYFGPGTRLLVL.

The sample holds one count of this clone. The gene calls are TRBV10-3 and TRBJ2-5; 9 bases fit TRBD1. The DNA matches TRBJ2-7 better at its end, which makes the J call doubtful. Germline V gene sequence: CDR1 ENHRY, CDR2 SYGVKD. The CDR3 is made up of 14 amino acids. The CDR3 DNA follows: TGTGCCATCAGTGGGGGACAGGGCACCTACGAGCAGTACTTC. As protein: CAISGGQGTYEQYF.

V usage is TRBV5-1 and J usage is TRBJ1-4; D unresolved. Germline assignment: CDR1 SGHRS and CDR2 YFSETQ. The V gene lost 0 bases and the J gene lost 0 bases, with 9 bases spanning the gap. This CDR3 is 16 amino acids long. The CDR3 bases are TGCGCCAGCAGCTTGGCGGACTCAGCAACTAATGAAAAACTGTTTTTT. Protein product: CASSLADSATNEKLFF.

The chain carries TRBV15 and TRBJ2-7, with D possibly being TRBD2 (6 bases). This CDR3 contains 15 residues. From germline, CDR1 is LNHNV and CDR2 YYDKDF (reference sequence). Trimming took off 3 bases at V and 3 bases at J, with 15 bases between the two ends. This CDR3 reads CATSRIPGDFYEQYF. The CDR3 coding sequence is TGTGCCACCAGCAGGATCCCCGGGGACTTCTACGAGCAGTACTTC.

CDR3 DNA: TGTGCCAGCAGCAAGGACAGGGTCTACGAGCAGTACTTC. Its protein product is CASSKDRVYEQYF. The chain links TRBV5-6 to TRBJ2-7, with TRBD1 matching 8 bases. The length of the CDR3 is 13 residues. Germline V lookup: CDR1 SGHDT, CDR2 YYEEEE. The J segment lost 3 bases and the V segment lost 4 bases, leaving 3 bases of the junction unmatched.

The CDR3 sequence: CASSGRTDTQYF. The CDR3 nucleotides are TGTGCCAGCAGCGGCCGCACAGATACGCAGTATTTT. This chain joins TRBV7-9 and TRBJ2-3; D not certain. Trimming removed 5 bases from V and 1 base from J, with 4 bases in between. The CDR3 runs to 12 residues. Germline CDR1 reads SEHNR; CDR2 reads FQNEAQ (reference sequence).

This rearrangement joins TRBV28 to TRBJ1-2; perhaps TRBD1 as D (5 bases). V lost 5 bases and J lost 4, with 14 bases in between. The CDR3 runs 14 residues. Per germline, CDR1 MDHEN and CDR2 SYDVKM. CDR3 protein: CASSLRAGGYGYTF. DNA for the CDR3: TGTGCCAGCAGTCTTCGCGCGGGGGGCTATGGCTACACCTTC.

This rearrangement joins TRBV7-8 to TRBJ2-7, with TRBD2 matching 7 bases. The CDR3 is made up of 17 amino acids. The ends lost 6 bases at V and 3 bases at J; junction bases unmatched: 17. CDR1 and CDR2 from the germline V gene are SGHVS and FQNEAQ. Written as DNA, the CDR3 is TGTGCCAGCAGTCCCCAGTTTGCGGGAGCTGCGGGCTACGAGCAGTACTTC. Encoded protein: CASSPQFAGAAGYEQYF.

This clone appeared once. The chain couples TRBV5-6 to TRBJ2-2; D is possibly TRBD2 (7 bases). The CDR3 runs 16 residues. V dropped 2 bases and J dropped 6 bases, with 17 bases sitting between them. Germline V lookup: CDR1 SGHDT, CDR2 YYEEEE. The CDR3 loop reads CASSLRGRGGSGELFF. The CDR3 bases are TGTGCCAGCAGCTTACGGGGCAGGGGAGGGTCCGGGGAGCTGTTTTTT.

The chain couples TRBV30 to TRBJ2-7; D remains ambiguous. Trimming took off 0 bases at V and 1 base at J, with 10 bases between the two ends. Germline V gene data show CDR1 as GTSNPN and CDR2 as SVGIG (reference sequence). The CDR3 loop spans 14 amino acids. CDR3 protein: CAWSVQIPSYEQYF. The CDR3, as DNA: TGTGCCTGGAGTGTACAAATTCCATCCTACGAGCAGTACTTC.

The rearrangement uses TRBV19 and TRBJ2-7; 8 bases map to TRBD1. Unmatched junction bases numbered 11, after V lost 5 bases and J lost 5 bases. The CDR3 sequence is 15 residues long. Germline CDR1 reads LNHDA; CDR2 reads SQIVND (reference sequence). The CDR3 DNA reads TGTGCCAGTAGTCCCCAGGGGGCAACAACGAACGAGCAGTACTTC. Protein product: CASSPQGATTNEQYF.

This chain connects TRBV10-3 to TRBJ2-3; 15 nucleotides align to TRBD2. Trimming removed 6 bases from V and 7 bases from J; junction bases left unmatched: 8. Germline V CDR1 and CDR2: ENHRY, SYGVKD. This CDR3 is built from 16 residues. The chain's CDR3 is CAIRRTSGGAGYTQYF. CDR3 sequence (DNA): TGTGCCATCAGGAGGACTAGCGGGGGGGCCGGGTATACGCAGTATTTT.

This clone was seen only once. The V gene is TRBV18, the J gene TRBJ1-3; 7 nucleotides align to TRBD1. Unmatched junction bases numbered 7, after V lost 5 bases and J lost 0 bases. This CDR3 region has 16 residues. Germline V gene data show CDR1 as KGHSH and CDR2 as LQKENI. The CDR3 sequence: CASSTGQDPSGNTIYF. CDR3 nucleotide sequence: TGTGCCAGCTCAACTGGACAGGACCCCTCTGGAAACACCATATATTTT.

This clone was detected only a few times. This sequence joins TRBV6-5 and TRBJ2-1, with 13 nucleotides matching TRBD2. Germline loops: CDR1 MNHEY, CDR2 SVGAGI. The CDR3 loop spans 16 amino acids. The V and J ends lost 2 bases and 5 bases, in that order; junction bases with no gene match: 3. The CDR3 region is CASSYPGLAGNNEQFF. The CDR3 DNA sequence: TGTGCCAGCAGTTACCCGGGACTAGCGGGGAACAATGAGCAGTTCTTC.

The CDR3 reads CASSERESGSLYEQYF. The CDR3 DNA is TGTGCCAGCAGCGAGCGAGAAAGCGGGAGTCTCTACGAGCAGTACTTC. The rearrangement joins TRBV2 to TRBJ2-7, with 8 nucleotides matching TRBD2. V lost 6 bases and J lost 3; bases outside the gene matches: 13. Germline V gene sequence: CDR1 SNHLY, CDR2 FYNNEI. The CDR3 totals 16 residues.

This clone turned up a few times. This chain links TRBV7-2 with TRBJ2-1; TRBD2 matches at 10 bases. V trimming: 5 bases; J trimming: 5 bases; junction bases outside the gene matches: 12. The germline gives CDR1 SGHTA, CDR2 FQGNSA. This CDR3 contains 17 residues. The CDR3 DNA sequence: TGTGCCAGCAGCAGGGGGGGGATTACTAGCGGGGACAATGAGCAGTTCTTC. Its translation is CASSRGGITSGDNEQFF.